The clone carrying this T cell receptor beta chain was detected only once. Between the trimmed V and J ends, which lost 2 bases and 0 bases, there was a span of 11 bases. The CDR3 sequence is 16 residues long. From germline, CDR1 is SGHAT and CDR2 FQNNGV. These data are taken from a study of T cell changes during pregnancy in multiple sclerosis. TCRdb keeps only in-frame clones here, not all; method: immunoSEQ multiplex PCR. This sample carries about 110,000 clones, more than 85% of them seen once, and the ten largest clones take less than 2%. The V and J genes are TRBV11-2 and TRBJ2-1; maybe TRBD2 (6 bases). The source was peripheral blood, collected in the third trimester of pregnancy. The source of this sequence is a female donor with multiple sclerosis, enrolled in a pregnancy study. This CDR3 is CASSLYRGISYNEQFF. CDR3 in DNA: TGTGCCAGCAGCTTATACCGGGGGATCTCCTACAATGAGCAGTTCTTC.